The 22 T cell receptor beta chains reported below all come from one sample, sequenced in a study of cytomegalovirus exposure and HLA in healthy donors. The PCR had 60 Vbeta and 13 Jbeta primers. The data were produced by immunoSEQ multiplex PCR, yet TCRdb's version contains in-frame clones alone and is incomplete. The sample table sets out about 46,000 clones. Sequences were obtained from PBMCs. The receptor set was obtained from a woman in her forties in good health and CMV-seronegative.

The chain recombines TRBV28 with TRBJ1-3, with TRBD1 as a possible D gene (5 bases). The CDR3 loop spans 14 amino acids. V shed 5 bases and J shed 3 bases, with 11 bases lying between them. Germline V gene sequence: CDR1 MDHEN, CDR2 SYDVKM. CDR3 nucleotides: TGTGCCAGCAGTCCCCCCGGGGGTGGAAACACCATATATTTT. Amino acid sequence: CASSPPGGGNTIYF. Supplemented by reference TRBV28 and TRBJ1-3, the full variable domain reads DVKVTQSSRYLVKRTGEKVFLECVQDMDHENMFWYRQDPGLGLRLIYFSYDVKMKEKGDIPEGYSVSREKKERFSLILESASTNQTSMYLCASSPPGGGNTIYFGEGSWLTVV.

The chain has TRBV19 and TRBJ2-7; 7 bases fit TRBD2. Germline trimming cut 6 bases from V and 3 bases from J; bases unmatched to any gene: 5. Germline V gene lookup returns CDR1 LNHDA and CDR2 SQIVND (reference sequence). This CDR3 has 13 residues. CDR3 residues: CASRGEGIYEQYF. In DNA, the CDR3 is TGTGCCAGTAGAGGGGAGGGTATCTACGAGCAGTACTTC.

This chain joins TRBV29-1 and TRBJ2-5; TRBD2 might be the D (5 bases). CDR3 length equals 11 residues. Deletions cut 6 bases from V and 9 bases from J, with 14 bases between. Germline-derived CDR1 and CDR2 are SQVTM and ANQGSEA. Written as DNA, the CDR3 is TGCAGCGTCCTACTTGGGAGAGCCCAGTACTTC. Translating gives CSVLLGRAQYF.

The chain combines TRBV9 with TRBJ2-7, with 10 positions matching TRBD2. Germline CDR1 and CDR2: SGDLS and YYNGEE. Trimming cost V 0 bases and J 4 bases; bases outside gene matches: 7. The CDR3 runs to 16 residues. CDR3: CASSVGASGSWYEQYF. The CDR3 DNA is TGTGCCAGCAGCGTAGGTGCTAGCGGGAGCTGGTACGAGCAGTACTTC.

The rearrangement uses TRBV19 and TRBJ1-5, with no clear D. The CDR3 has 13 amino acids. Germline V gene lookup returns CDR1 LNHDA and CDR2 SQIVND (reference sequence). The V end was cut by 9 bases, the J end by 3 bases, with 12 bases between. As DNA, the CDR3 is TGTGCCAGCCGACGGGGTCTCAATCAGCCCCAGCATTTT. This translates into CASRRGLNQPQHF.

The chain carries TRBV6-6 and TRBJ2-7, with D possibly matching TRBD1 (6 bases). Germline V lookup: CDR1 MNHNY, CDR2 SVGAGI (reference sequence). Deletions cut 5 bases from V and 5 bases from J, with 13 bases between. The CDR3 runs 13 residues. The CDR3 is CASSRRDKDEQYF. In DNA, the CDR3 is TGTGCCAGCAGTCGCCGGGACAAAGACGAGCAGTACTTC.

This sequence joins TRBV27 and TRBJ2-5; tentatively, D is TRBD1 (6 bases). The CDR3 is 14 amino acids. In germline, CDR1 is MNHEY, CDR2 SMNVEV (reference sequence). V was cut by 5 bases and J by 1 base, with 11 bases left in between. The CDR3 spells CASSTPGAQETQYF. Written as DNA, the CDR3 is TGTGCCAGCAGTACACCAGGGGCCCAAGAGACCCAGTACTTC.

CDR3 coding DNA: TGCGCCAGCAGCAAGGGAGCCCCAGATACGCAGTATTTT. This codes for CASSKGAPDTQYF. The rearrangement uses TRBV5-1 and TRBJ2-3; possibly TRBD2 for D (5 bases). CDR3 length: 13 amino acids. V was trimmed by 4 bases and J by 4 bases, leaving 10 bases between them. CDR1 and CDR2 (germline): SGHRS, YFSETQ.

This rearrangement joins TRBV18 to TRBJ2-5; 16 nucleotides agree with TRBD2. CDR3 size: 19 residues. Trimming at V came to 3 bases and at J to 3 bases, leaving 10 bases not matched to a gene. Germline V lookup: CDR1 KGHSH, CDR2 LQKENI. Here the CDR3 reads CASSPYPGLAGGPEETQYF. The CDR3 region has the DNA TGTGCCAGCTCACCCTATCCGGGACTAGCGGGAGGGCCAGAAGAGACCCAGTACTTC.

The J gene is TRBJ2-5, the V gene TRBV18; D is uncertain. Germline CDR1 is KGHSH and CDR2 is LQKENI. The CDR3 is made up of 15 amino acids. Trimming cost V 3 bases and J 0 bases, with 11 bases left between them. The CDR3 reads CASSPSFSDQETQYF. The CDR3 DNA follows: TGTGCCAGCTCACCTTCATTCAGTGACCAAGAGACCCAGTACTTC. Based on the CDR3 plus reference TRBV18 and TRBJ2-5, the full variable domain is NAGVMQNPRHLVRRRGQEARLRCSPMKGHSHVYWYRQLPEEGLKFMVYLQKENIIDESGMPKERFSAEFPKEGPSILRIQQVVRGDSAAYFCASSPSFSDQETQYFGPGTRLLVL.

The J gene is TRBJ1-1, the V gene TRBV18; 8 positions agree with TRBD1. After removal of 3 bases from V and 1 base from J, the junction contained 7 bases not matched to a gene. This CDR3 contains 16 residues. From germline, CDR1 is KGHSH and CDR2 LQKENI. The CDR3 region has the DNA TGTGCCAGCTCACCGTTACCAGGGGGCGCGAACACTGAAGCTTTCTTT. Translating it yields CASSPLPGGANTEAFF.

The chain has TRBV7-2 and TRBJ2-3; possibly TRBD2 for D (6 bases). Germline V gene data show CDR1 as SGHTA and CDR2 as FQGNSA. The length of the CDR3 is 14 residues. The V gene lost 7 bases and the J gene lost 6 bases, with 17 bases spanning the gap. The CDR3 reads CASTSGRGIDTQYF. CDR3 DNA sequence: TGTGCCAGCACCTCCGGACGGGGGATTGATACGCAGTATTTT.

The rearrangement joins TRBV7-2 to TRBJ1-1; 7 positions match TRBD1. Germline V lookup: CDR1 SGHTA, CDR2 FQGNSA. With V trimmed by 3 bases and J by 1 base, 2 bases remained unmatched. The CDR3 is 14 residues long. The CDR3 spells CASSFYRGNTEAFF. In DNA form, the CDR3 reads TGTGCCAGCAGCTTCTACAGGGGGAACACTGAAGCTTTCTTT.

This sequence joins TRBV25-1 and TRBJ1-2; 9 positions match TRBD1. Germline CDR1 and CDR2: MGHDK and SYGVNS. The CDR3 covers 13 residues. V shed 4 bases, J shed 8 bases, and the junction held 5 bases outside the gene matches. The CDR3 loop reads CASSARTGDGYTF. CDR3 nucleotide sequence: TGTGCCAGCAGTGCTCGGACAGGGGACGGCTACACCTTC.

Concerning this clone: The same CDR3 can be traced to other DNA sequences in this sample. This chain connects TRBV6-5 to TRBJ1-1; D not resolved. V was pared by 10 bases and J by 0 bases, with 18 bases between. Germline V gene lookup returns CDR1 MNHEY and CDR2 SVGAGI. The CDR3 sequence is 15 residues long. The CDR3 DNA follows: TGTGCCACTTCCAGGCCCTCTGCCGTGAACACTGAAGCTTTCTTT. Protein product: CATSRPSAVNTEAFF.

The chain employs TRBV4-3 and TRBJ2-7; D might be TRBD1 (7 bases). From germline, CDR1 is LGHNA and CDR2 YSLEER. The CDR3 spans 13 residues. V gave up 3 bases and J gave up 6 bases, with 12 bases separating them. In DNA, the CDR3 is TGCGCCAGCAGCCAGGGGCAGGGGGGCGAGCAGTACTTC. As protein: CASSQGQGGEQYF.

The rearrangement uses TRBV27 and TRBJ1-5; 7 bases line up with TRBD1. CDR3 length: 14 residues. Germline V lookup: CDR1 MNHEY, CDR2 SMNVEV (reference sequence). Losses at the gene ends were 4 bases for V and 6 bases for J; bases not matched to a gene: 6. CDR3 DNA: TGTGCCAGCAGTTCTCAGGGGGGAGGTCAGCCCCAGCATTTT. It is translated as CASSSQGGGQPQHF.

The chain has TRBV13 and TRBJ2-7; TRBD1 matches 8 bases. Germline V gives CDR1 PRHDT, CDR2 FYEKMQ (reference sequence). Unmatched junction bases numbered 3, after V lost 0 bases and J lost 2 bases. This CDR3 spans 15 amino acids. The CDR3 sequence: CASSLGTGGTYEQYF. The DNA of the CDR3 is TGTGCCAGCAGCTTAGGAACAGGGGGAACCTACGAGCAGTACTTC.

Concerning this clone itself: A read error may account for a junction end that differs from germline. The rearrangement links TRBV7-7 to TRBJ2-7; maybe TRBD2 (5 bases). Germline CDR1 reads SSHAT; CDR2 reads FNYEAQ (reference sequence). This CDR3 contains 13 residues. DNA of the CDR3: TGTGCTAGCAGCCCGGGCAGCGGCTACGAGCAGTACTTC. Its protein product is CASSPGSGYEQYF.

This chain joins TRBV5-1 and TRBJ1-1, with TRBD1 identical over 8 bases. Trimming removed 4 bases from V and 7 bases from J; junction bases left unmatched: 9. CDR1 is SGHRS, CDR2 YFSETQ, per germline. CDR3 size: 14 residues. CDR3 bases: TGCGCCAGCAGCCCAAGGACAGGGATAGTTGAAGCTTTCTTT. Encoded protein: CASSPRTGIVEAFF.

The chain links TRBV5-1 to TRBJ2-1; no clear D. Trimming stripped 1 base from V and 4 bases from J, with 6 bases between. CDR1 and CDR2 from the germline V gene are SGHRS and YFSETQ. CDR3 length equals 13 residues. The CDR3 region is CASSLNRYNEQFF. The CDR3 nucleotides are TGCGCCAGCAGCTTGAACAGATACAATGAGCAGTTCTTC.

The gene calls are TRBV18 and TRBJ2-7; 8 bases align to TRBD1. The V and J ends lost 3 bases and 3 bases, in that order; junction bases with no gene match: 4. The CDR3 has 14 residues. Germline CDR1 KGHSH, CDR2 LQKENI. The CDR3 reads CASSPDRGGYEQYF. CDR3 sequence (DNA): TGTGCCAGCTCACCTGACAGGGGAGGCTACGAGCAGTACTTC.